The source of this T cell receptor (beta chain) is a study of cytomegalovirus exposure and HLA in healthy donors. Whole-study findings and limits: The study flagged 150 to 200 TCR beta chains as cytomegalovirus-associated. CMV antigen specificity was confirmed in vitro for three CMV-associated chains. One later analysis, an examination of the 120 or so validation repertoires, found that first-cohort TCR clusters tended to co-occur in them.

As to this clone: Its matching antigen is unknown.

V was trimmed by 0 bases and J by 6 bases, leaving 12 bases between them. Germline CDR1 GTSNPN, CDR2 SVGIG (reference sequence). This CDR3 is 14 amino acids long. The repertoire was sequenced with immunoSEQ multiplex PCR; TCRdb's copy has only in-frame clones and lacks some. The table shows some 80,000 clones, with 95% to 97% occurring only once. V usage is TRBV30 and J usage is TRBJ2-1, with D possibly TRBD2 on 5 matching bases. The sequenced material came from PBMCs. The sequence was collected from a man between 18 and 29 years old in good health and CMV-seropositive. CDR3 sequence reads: CAWSVLGLFNEQFF. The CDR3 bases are TGTGCCTGGAGTGTACTCGGACTCTTCAATGAGCAGTTCTTC.